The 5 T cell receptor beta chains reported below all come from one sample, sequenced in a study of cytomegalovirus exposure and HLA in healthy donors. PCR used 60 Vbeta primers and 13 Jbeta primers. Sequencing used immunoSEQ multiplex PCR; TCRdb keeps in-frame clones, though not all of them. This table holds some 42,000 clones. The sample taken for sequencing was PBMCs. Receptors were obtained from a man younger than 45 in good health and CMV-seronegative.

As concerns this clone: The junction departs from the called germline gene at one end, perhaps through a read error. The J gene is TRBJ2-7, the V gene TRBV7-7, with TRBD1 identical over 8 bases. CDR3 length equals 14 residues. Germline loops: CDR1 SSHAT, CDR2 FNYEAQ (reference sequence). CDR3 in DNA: TGTGCTAGCAGCTCCTCGGACAGGGCCTACGAGCAGTACTTC. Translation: CASSSSDRAYEQYF. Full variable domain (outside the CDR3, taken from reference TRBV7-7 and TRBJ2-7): GAGVSQSPRYKVTKRGQDVTLRCDPISSHATLYWYQQALGQGPEFLTYFNYEAQPDKSGLPSDRFSAERPEGSISTLTIQRTEQRDSAMYRCASSSSDRAYEQYFGPGTRLTVT.

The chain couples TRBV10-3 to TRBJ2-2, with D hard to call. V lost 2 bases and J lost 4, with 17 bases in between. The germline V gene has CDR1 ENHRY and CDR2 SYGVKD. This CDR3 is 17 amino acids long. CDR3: CAISERPPDGVTGELFF. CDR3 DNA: TGTGCCATCAGTGAGAGGCCCCCGGATGGAGTCACCGGGGAGCTGTTTTTT.

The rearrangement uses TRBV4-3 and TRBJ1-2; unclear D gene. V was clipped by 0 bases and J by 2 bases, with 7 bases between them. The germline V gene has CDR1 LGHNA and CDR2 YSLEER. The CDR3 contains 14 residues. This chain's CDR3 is CASSQDRGNYGYTF. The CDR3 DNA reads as TGCGCCAGCAGCCAAGATCGAGGGAACTATGGCTACACCTTC.

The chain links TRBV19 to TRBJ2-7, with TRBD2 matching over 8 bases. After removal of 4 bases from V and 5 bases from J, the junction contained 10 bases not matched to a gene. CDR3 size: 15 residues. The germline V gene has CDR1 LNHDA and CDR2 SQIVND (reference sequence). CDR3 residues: CASSSIAGGPNEQYF. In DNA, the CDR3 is TGTGCCAGTAGTAGCATCGCGGGAGGCCCCAACGAGCAGTACTTC. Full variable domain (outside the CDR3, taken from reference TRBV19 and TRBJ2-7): DGGITQSPKYLFRKEGQNVTLSCEQNLNHDAMYWYRQDPGQGLRLIYYSQIVNDFQKGDIAEGYSVSREKKESFPLTVTSAQKNPTAFYLCASSSIAGGPNEQYFGPGTRLTVT.

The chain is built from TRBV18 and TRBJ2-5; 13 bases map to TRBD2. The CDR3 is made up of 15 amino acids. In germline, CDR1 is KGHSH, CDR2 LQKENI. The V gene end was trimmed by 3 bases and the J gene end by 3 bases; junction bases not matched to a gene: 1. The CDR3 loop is CASSPGLAGEETQYF. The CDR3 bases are TGTGCCAGCTCACCTGGACTAGCGGGAGAAGAGACCCAGTACTTC.